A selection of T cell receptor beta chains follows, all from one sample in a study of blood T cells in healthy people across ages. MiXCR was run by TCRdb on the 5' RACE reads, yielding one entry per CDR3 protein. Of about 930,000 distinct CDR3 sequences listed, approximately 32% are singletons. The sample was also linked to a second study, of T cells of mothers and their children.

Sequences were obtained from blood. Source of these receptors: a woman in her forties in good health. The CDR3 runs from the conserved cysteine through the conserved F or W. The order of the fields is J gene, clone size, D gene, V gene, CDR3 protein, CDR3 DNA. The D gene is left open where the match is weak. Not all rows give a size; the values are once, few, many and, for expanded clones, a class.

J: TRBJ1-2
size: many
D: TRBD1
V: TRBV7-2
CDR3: CASSSGTGDDYGYTF
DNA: TGTGCCAGCAGCTCGGGGACAGGGGACGACTATGGCTACACCTTC

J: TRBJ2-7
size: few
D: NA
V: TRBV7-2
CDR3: CASSVPGLIGHTYEQYF
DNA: TGTGCCAGCAGCGTCCCTGGACTAATAGGACATACCTACGAGCAGTACTTC

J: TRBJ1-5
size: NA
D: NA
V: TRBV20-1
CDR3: CSARDWGAEGNQPQHF
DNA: TGCAGTGCTAGAGATTGGGGGGCCGAAGGCAATCAGCCCCAGCATTTT

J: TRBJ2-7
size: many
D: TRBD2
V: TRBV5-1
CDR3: CASSFQRDRSSYEQYF
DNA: TGCGCCAGCAGCTTTCAGCGGGACCGCAGCTCCTACGAGCAGTACTTC

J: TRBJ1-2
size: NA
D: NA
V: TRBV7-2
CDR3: CASSLGEGANYGYTF
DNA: TGTGCCAGCAGCTTGGGTGAGGGAGCTAACTATGGCTACACCTTC

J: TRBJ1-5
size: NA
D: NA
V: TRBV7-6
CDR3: CASSRELGNQPQHF
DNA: TGTGCCAGTAGCCGAGAACTTGGCAATCAGCCCCAGCATTTT

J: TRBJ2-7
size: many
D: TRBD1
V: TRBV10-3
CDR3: CAISTGGPYEQYF
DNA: TGTGCCATCAGCACAGGGGGCCCCTACGAGCAGTACTTC

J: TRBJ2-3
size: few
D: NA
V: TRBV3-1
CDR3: CASSQTPRTDTQYF
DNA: TGTGCCAGCAGCCAAACCCCCCGCACAGATACGCAGTATTTT

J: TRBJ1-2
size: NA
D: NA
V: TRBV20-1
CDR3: CSAKREFYGYTF
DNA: TGCAGTGCTAAACGGGAGTTTTATGGCTACACCTTC

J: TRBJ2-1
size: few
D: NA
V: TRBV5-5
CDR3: CASSFRDGLYNEQFF
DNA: TGTGCCAGCAGCTTTAGGGACGGACTCTACAATGAGCAGTTCTTC

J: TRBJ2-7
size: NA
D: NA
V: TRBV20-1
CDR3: CSATTVWGSKYEQYF
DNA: TGCAGTGCCACCACGGTATGGGGGAGTAAATACGAGCAGTACTTC

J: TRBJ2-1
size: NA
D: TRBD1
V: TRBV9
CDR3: CASSGGQLPSYNEQFF
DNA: TGTGCCAGCAGCGGGGGACAGCTCCCTTCCTACAATGAGCAGTTCTTC

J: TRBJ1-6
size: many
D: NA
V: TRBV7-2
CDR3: CASSSMDLLSPLHF
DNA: TGTGCCAGCAGCTCCATGGACCTACTTTCACCCCTCCACTTT

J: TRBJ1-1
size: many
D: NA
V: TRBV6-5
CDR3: CASSPTTTGSAEAFF
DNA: TGTGCCAGCAGTCCCACGACAACAGGGAGCGCTGAAGCTTTCTTT

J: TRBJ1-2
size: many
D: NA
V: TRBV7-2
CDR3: CASSLDQGYNLNYGYTF
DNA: TGTGCCAGCAGCTTAGACCAGGGGTACAATTTGAACTATGGCTACACCTTC

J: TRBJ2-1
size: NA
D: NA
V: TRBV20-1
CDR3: CSARDFAGARQFF
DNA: TGCAGTGCTAGAGACTTTGCCGGGGCTCGGCAGTTCTTC

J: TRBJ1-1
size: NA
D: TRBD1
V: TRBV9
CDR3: CASSVASGQANTEAFF
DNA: TGTGCCAGCAGCGTAGCTTCTGGACAGGCGAACACTGAAGCTTTCTTT

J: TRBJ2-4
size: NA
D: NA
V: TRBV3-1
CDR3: CASSQVSAKNIQYF
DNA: TGTGCCAGCAGCCAAGTATCTGCCAAAAACATTCAGTACTTC

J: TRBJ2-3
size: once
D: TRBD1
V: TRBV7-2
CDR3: CASSSGQGARFTDTQYF
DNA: TGTGCCAGCAGCTCCGGACAGGGCGCACGGTTCACAGATACGCAGTATTTT

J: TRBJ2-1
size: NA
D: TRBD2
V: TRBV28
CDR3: CASGSSGINNEQFF
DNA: TGTGCCAGCGGATCTAGCGGGATTAACAATGAGCAGTTCTTC

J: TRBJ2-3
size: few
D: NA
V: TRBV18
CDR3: CASSSSRTDTQYF
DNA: TGTGCCAGCTCGTCGTCTAGAACAGATACGCAGTATTTT

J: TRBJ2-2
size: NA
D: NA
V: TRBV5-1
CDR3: CASSWDGEPNTGELFF
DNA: TGCGCCAGCAGTTGGGACGGGGAACCGAACACCGGGGAGCTGTTTTTT

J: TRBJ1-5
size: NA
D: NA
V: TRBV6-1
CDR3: CASRPEPYSNQPQHF
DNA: TGTGCCAGCAGGCCCGAGCCATATAGCAATCAGCCCCAGCATTTT

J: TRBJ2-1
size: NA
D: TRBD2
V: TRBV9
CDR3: CASSARTSGGPQEQFF
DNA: TGTGCCAGCAGCGCCCGGACTAGCGGGGGCCCCCAGGAGCAGTTCTTC

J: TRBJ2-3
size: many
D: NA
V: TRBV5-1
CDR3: CASSGGASSAPDTQYF
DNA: TGCGCCAGCAGCGGGGGGGCCAGTTCGGCCCCAGATACGCAGTATTTT

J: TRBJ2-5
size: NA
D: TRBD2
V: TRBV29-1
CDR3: CSVGRLAGAKGNEQYF
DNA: TGCAGCGTTGGTAGGCTAGCGGGGGCAAAGGGGAATGAGCAGTACTTC